The present T cell receptor (beta chain) was sequenced within a study of blood T cells in healthy people across ages. Primed by a sample-barcoded 5' primer and a J-beta primer mix, a second PCR proceeded for roughly 7 to 12 cycles. In TCRdb, the 5' RACE reads were re-called with MiXCR into one record per CDR3 protein. The sample has over 950,000 distinct CDR3 sequences; just over 50% are singletons. A word on this clonotype: What it binds is not known.

The length of the CDR3 is 13 residues. The germline CDR1 and CDR2 sequences are MGHRA and YSYEKL. Trimming cost V 1 base and J 8 bases, with 8 bases left between them. Study results and caveats: Higher naive T cell percentage went strongly together with higher TCR beta diversity. Higher diversity and more naive CD4+ cells were features of long-lived donors, compared to aged donors. Getting older went along with TCR beta diversity per million T cells dropping roughly linearly. Estimates of total diversity, which came from one million sequenced T cells, were considered to be underestimates.

Material: blood. The TCR originated in a woman in her sixties or seventies in good health. The chain carries TRBV4-1 and TRBJ1-4, with unresolved D. CDR3 sequence reads: CASSQVIREKLFF. The CDR3 DNA follows: TGCGCCAGCAGCCAAGTAATACGGGAAAAACTGTTTTTT.